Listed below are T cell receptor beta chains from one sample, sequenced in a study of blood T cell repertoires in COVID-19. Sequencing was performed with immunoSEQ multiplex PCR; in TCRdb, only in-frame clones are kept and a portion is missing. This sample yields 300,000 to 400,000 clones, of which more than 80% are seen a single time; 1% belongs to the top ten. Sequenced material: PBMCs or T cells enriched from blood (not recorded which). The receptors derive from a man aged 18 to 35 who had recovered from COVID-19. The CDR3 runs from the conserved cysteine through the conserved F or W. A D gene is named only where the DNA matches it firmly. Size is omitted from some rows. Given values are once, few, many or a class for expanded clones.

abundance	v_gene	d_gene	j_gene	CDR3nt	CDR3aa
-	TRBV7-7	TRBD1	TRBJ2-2	TGTGCCAGCAGCTCTACAGGGGGTGCGAACACCGGGGAGCTGTTTTTT	CASSSTGGANTGELFF
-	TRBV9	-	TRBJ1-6	TGTGCCAGCAGCGTAGATAACCCGCCGAGCTGGCCCCTCCACTTT	CASSVDNPPSWPLHF
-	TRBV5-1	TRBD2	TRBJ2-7	TGCGCCAGCAGCTTGTTCGGGAGGGCCTCTAACGAGCAGTACTTC	CASSLFGRASNEQYF
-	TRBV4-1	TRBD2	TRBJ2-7	TGCGCCAGCAGCCAAGAAGGGGGACTAGCCTCCTACTCCTACGAGCAGTACTTC	CASSQEGGLASYSYEQYF
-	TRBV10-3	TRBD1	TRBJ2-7	TGTGCCATCAGTGAGGCGACAGGGGTACCCTACGAGCAGTACTTC	CAISEATGVPYEQYF
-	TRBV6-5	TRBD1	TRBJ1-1	TGTGCCAGCAGTACCGGGACAGGGGGTGTCGCTGAAGCTTTCTTT	CASSTGTGGVAEAFF
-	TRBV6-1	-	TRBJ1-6	TGTGCCAGCAGTGAACCCTCCCCCCCCCTCCACTTT	CASSEPSPPLHF
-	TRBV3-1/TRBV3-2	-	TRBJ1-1	TGTGCCAGCAGCCAACCACTTGGTCGTAACACTGAAGCTTTCTTT	CASSQPLGRNTEAFF
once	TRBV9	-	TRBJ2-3	TGTGCCAGCAGCGATGGCGGGGCCACAGATACGCAGTATTTT	CASSDGGATDTQYF
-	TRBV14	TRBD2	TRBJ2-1	TGTGCCAGCAGCCTTCCCGGACTAGCTGGTTATAATGAGCAGTTCTTC	CASSLPGLAGYNEQFF
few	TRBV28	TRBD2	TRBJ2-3	TGTGCCAGCGGAGACCCGGCTAGCGGGAGTGGAGATACGCAGTATTTT	CASGDPASGSGDTQYF
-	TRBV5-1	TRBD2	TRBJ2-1	TGCGCCAGCAGCTTACGAAGCGGGGGTAACAATGAGCAGTTCTTC	CASSLRSGGNNEQFF
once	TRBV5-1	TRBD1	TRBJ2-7	TGCGCCAGCAGGCCTCCGGGACAGGGCTACGAGCAGTACTTC	CASRPPGQGYEQYF
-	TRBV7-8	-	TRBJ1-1	TGTGCCAGCAGCTTAGCCGGGAGAGCTTTCTTT	CASSLAGRAFF
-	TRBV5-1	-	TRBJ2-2	TGCGCCAGCAGCTTGGATGGGCAGGGGCTCACCGGGGAGCTGTTTTTT	CASSLDGQGLTGELFF
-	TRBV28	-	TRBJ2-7	TGTGCCAGCAGTTTGGGGGGAGACTCCTACGAGCAGTACTTC	CASSLGGDSYEQYF
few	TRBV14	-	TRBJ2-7	TGTGCCAGCAGCCAAGTTAGCAACGGCTACGAGCAGTACTTC	CASSQVSNGYEQYF
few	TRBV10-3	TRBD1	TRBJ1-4	TGTGCCATCAGTACAACCCCAGGGGGCTCTAGCGAAAAACTGTTTTTT	CAISTTPGGSSEKLFF
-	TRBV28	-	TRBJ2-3	TGTGCCAGCAGTTCTAGCGTCGCTTTTTTCACAGATACGCAGTATTTT	CASSSSVAFFTDTQYF
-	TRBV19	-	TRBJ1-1	TGTGCCAGTAGTATAGGGCAGGGTGGTGCGATGAACACTGAAGCTTTCTTT	CASSIGQGGAMNTEAFF
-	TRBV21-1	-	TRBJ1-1	TGTGCCAGCAGCTCCTGGGACAGGGAGAACACTGAAGCTTTCTTT	CASSSWDRENTEAFF
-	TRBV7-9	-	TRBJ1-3	TGTGCCAGCAGCTTAGCAGTAGACACCATATATTTT	CASSLAVDTIYF
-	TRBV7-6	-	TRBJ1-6	TGTGCCAGCAGTTTCCCGGGGGATCCCCTCCACTTT	CASSFPGDPLHF
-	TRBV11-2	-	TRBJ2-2	TGTGCCAGCAGCTTAGGCCCGGTCAACACCGGGGAGCTGTTTTTT	CASSLGPVNTGELFF
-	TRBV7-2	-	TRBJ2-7	TGTGCCAGCAGCTTAGGACCCTGGCTAGCCCTTAACGAGCAGTACTTC	CASSLGPWLALNEQYF
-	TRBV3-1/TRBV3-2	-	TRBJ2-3	TGTGCCAGCAGCCACACGCCAGTTACGCAGTATTTT	CASSHTPVTQYF
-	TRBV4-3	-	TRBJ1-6	TGCGCCAGCAGGCACCTCGGGTCGAGATATAATTCACCCCTCCACTTT	CASRHLGSRYNSPLHF
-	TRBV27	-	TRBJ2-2	TGTGCCAGCAGTTTTCGCGAGAACACCGGGGAGCTGTTTTTT	CASSFRENTGELFF
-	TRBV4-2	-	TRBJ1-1	TGTGCCAGCAGCCAAGCAATTAGGAACACTGAAGCTTTCTTT	CASSQAIRNTEAFF
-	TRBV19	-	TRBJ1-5	TGTGCCAGTAGTATAGGTGGGTGGTCGCAGAGTTGGTCAGCGGGGGCCAATCAGCCCCAGCATTTT	CASSIGGWSQSWSAGANQPQHF
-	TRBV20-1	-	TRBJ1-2	TGCAGTGCTAGTGAGGGCCCCTATGGCTACACCTTC	CSASEGPYGYTF